Shown below are 6 T cell receptor beta chains from a single sample sequenced in a study of T cell responses to AZD1222 COVID-19 vaccine. The method was immunoSEQ multiplex PCR; TCRdb's version includes in-frame clones alone and lacks a portion of them. The table has more than 150,000 clones, nearly 95% seen once; the top ten hold about 2.1%. Sequencing was performed on peripheral blood, taken 28 days after the second AZD1222 dose. The receptors stem from an adult who received the AZD1222 COVID-19 vaccine.

J is TRBJ1-1 and V is TRBV28, with TRBD1 matching 8 bases. Germline CDR1 and CDR2: MDHEN and SYDVKM. The CDR3 spans 13 residues. Germline trimming cut 3 bases from V and 7 bases from J; bases unmatched to any gene: 4. CDR3 sequence: CASSFSGQGEAFF. The CDR3 region has the DNA TGTGCCAGCAGTTTCAGCGGACAGGGTGAAGCTTTCTTT.

The chain uses TRBV6-5 and TRBJ1-1; D gene unclear. The CDR3 runs to 11 residues. V lost 4 bases and J 5 bases, leaving 5 bases between the germline ends. Per germline, CDR1 MNHEY and CDR2 SVGAGI. DNA for the CDR3: TGTGCCAGCAGTTCAATAACTGAAGCTTTCTTT. Translated: CASSSITEAFF.

V and J are TRBV18 and TRBJ2-6, with D unresolved. Looked up from germline, CDR1 is KGHSH and CDR2 is LQKENI. This CDR3 is 17 amino acids long. Trimming took off 3 bases at V and 0 bases at J, with 12 bases between the two ends. CDR3 amino acids: CASSPRTASSGANVLTF. The CDR3, as DNA: TGTGCCAGCTCACCCCGGACGGCCAGCTCTGGGGCCAACGTCCTGACTTTC.

V gene TRBV5-1 combines with J gene TRBJ2-1; D assignment may be TRBD1 or TRBD2 (6 bases each). Trimming stripped 7 bases from V and 2 bases from J, with 13 bases between. Per germline, CDR1 SGHRS and CDR2 YFSETQ. This CDR3 contains 14 residues. The CDR3 bases are TGCGCCAGCGACGCAGGGGAGGCCTACAATGAGCAGTTCTTC. Amino acids: CASDAGEAYNEQFF.

The table lists this clone with a count of one. This rearrangement joins TRBV29-1 to TRBJ1-1; D ambiguous. Germline V gene sequence: CDR1 SQVTM, CDR2 ANQGSEA. The CDR3 covers 13 residues. The ends were cut back, 7 bases at V and 1 base at J, with 13 bases in the middle. The CDR3 loop reads CSARAQTNTEAFF. CDR3 coding DNA: TGCAGCGCAAGAGCTCAGACGAACACTGAAGCTTTCTTT.

The J gene is TRBJ2-1, the V gene TRBV24-1; D not certain. Trimming removed 4 bases from V and 7 bases from J, with 22 bases in between. The CDR3 has 17 residues. The germline V gene encodes CDR1 KGHDR and CDR2 SFDVKD. The CDR3 nucleotides read TGTGCCACCAGTGACCTTCCGGGCGCGACCGGAGAGAATGAGCAGTTCTTC. The encoded protein is CATSDLPGATGENEQFF.